This T cell receptor beta chain was observed in a study of patients with pleural tuberculosis. MiXCR, run by TCRdb on the reads, gives a single entry per CDR3 protein. The sample consists of 29,000 or so distinct CDR3 sequences, 15% to 20% of them appearing once. This clonotype has a count of ten or more. The length of the CDR3 is 17 residues. The junction had 13 bases not matched to a gene; V was cut back by 7 bases and J by 4 bases. In germline, CDR1 is LNHDA, CDR2 SQIVND (reference sequence). The sequence derives from a human donor with pleural tuberculosis. Material for sequencing was peripheral blood. The genes are TRBV19 and TRBJ2-2, with 9 bases aligning to TRBD2. CDR3 DNA sequence: TGTGCCAGTAAAATGATGGCGGGAGGGCTTGGCACCGGGGAGCTGTTTTTT. It is translated as CASKMMAGGLGTGELFF. The full variable domain, in which reference TRBV19 and TRBJ2-2 provide the parts outside the CDR3, is DGGITQSPKYLFRKEGQNVTLSCEQNLNHDAMYWYRQDPGQGLRLIYYSQIVNDFQKGDIAEGYSVSREKKESFPLTVTSAQKNPTAFYLCASKMMAGGLGTGELFFGEGSRLTVL.